This T cell receptor (beta chain) came from a study of blood T cells in healthy people across ages. The CDR3 has 16 amino acids. Germline V CDR1 and CDR2: MNHNS, SASEGT. V was shortened by 0 bases and J by 6 bases, with 16 bases between the two germline ends. It was with a sample-barcoded 5' primer and a J-beta primer mix that a second PCR of roughly 7 to 12 cycles was run. TCRdb re-derived calls from the 5' RACE reads in MiXCR, one entry per CDR3 protein. The sample lists hundreds of thousands of distinct CDR3 sequences, roughly 50% occurring once. The chain joins TRBV6-1 to TRBJ2-3; no clear D gene. This clonotype was sampled from a man aged 30 to 45 in good health. The sample comprised blood. This chain's CDR3 is CASSEAVTSYLDTQYF. The CDR3 nucleotides are TGTGCCAGCAGTGAAGCAGTGACCTCATATTTGGATACGCAGTATTTT.